The 21 T cell receptor beta chains presented below share a single source sample, sequenced in a study of shared clonotypes between healthy human individuals. Sequencing was performed with immunoSEQ multiplex PCR; in TCRdb, only in-frame clones are kept and a portion is missing. Among millions of clones listed, 95% were seen once. Sequencing input: naive CD4+ T cells sorted from blood. Subset meaning: CD45RA+ positively selected. The receptors here all came from a man aged 18 to 30 in good health.

This clone was found once. CDR3 sequence reads: CATKPGQGVYEQYF. The CDR3 nucleotides read TGTGCCACCAAGCCGGGACAGGGTGTCTACGAGCAGTACTTC. This chain uses TRBV6-1 with TRBJ2-7; 9 bases agree with TRBD1. The CDR3 length is 14 residues. The V gene end was trimmed by 10 bases and the J gene end by 3 bases; junction bases not matched to a gene: 10. In germline, CDR1 is MNHNS, CDR2 SASEGT.

This sequence joins TRBV11-2 and TRBJ2-2, with 14 bases that match TRBD2. V lost 4 bases and J lost 5; bases outside the gene matches: 6. Germline V gene sequence: CDR1 SGHAT, CDR2 FQNNGV. This CDR3 is 17 amino acids long. The CDR3 DNA follows: TGTGCCAGCAGCTCTAGCGGGACTAGCGGGAGTACCGGGGAGCTGTTTTTT. Translated, it gives CASSSSGTSGSTGELFF.

The V and J genes are TRBV11-2 and TRBJ2-2; possible D gene TRBD1, 6 bases. The CDR3 runs to 19 residues. The germline V gene encodes CDR1 SGHAT and CDR2 FQNNGV. V lost 4 bases, J lost 0 bases, and 21 bases lay in between. The CDR3 region has the DNA TGTGCCAGCAGCTCTCCCCGGGGCAGGGGTCTCGCGAACACCGGGGAGCTGTTTTTT. Translated: CASSSPRGRGLANTGELFF.

This sequence joins TRBV6-1 and TRBJ1-5; D is possibly TRBD1 (5 bases). This CDR3 is 15 amino acids long. Germline CDR1 and CDR2: MNHNS and SASEGT. Trimming shortened V by 7 bases and J by 5 bases, and 18 bases separated the two germline ends. In DNA form, the CDR3 reads TGTGCCAGCATGCAGGGCAGCCCGGACCATCAGCCCCAGCATTTT. Its protein is CASMQGSPDHQPQHF.

The V call is TRBV27, the J call TRBJ2-1; 14 positions agree with TRBD2. V dropped 0 bases and J dropped 5; count of bases not matched to a gene: 3. The germline CDR1 and CDR2 sequences are MNHEY and SMNVEV (reference sequence). The CDR3 loop spans 17 amino acids. This CDR3 reads CASSLSTSGRVHNEQFF. The CDR3 DNA reads as TGTGCCAGCAGTTTATCGACTAGCGGGAGGGTTCACAATGAGCAGTTCTTC.

On this clone itself: Within the sample, other DNA sequences also encode this same CDR3. V usage is TRBV10-1 and J usage is TRBJ1-1, with TRBD1 as a possible D gene (6 bases). Germline V CDR1 and CDR2: WNHNN, SYGVQD (reference sequence). The CDR3 loop spans 15 amino acids. The V end was cut by 0 bases, the J end by 2 bases, with 10 bases between. The chain's CDR3 is CASSESRGANTEAFF. The CDR3 bases are TGCGCCAGCAGTGAGTCCAGGGGAGCAAACACTGAAGCTTTCTTT.

Notes on this clone: Other nucleotide sequences from this sample produce the same CDR3. The chain uses TRBV2 and TRBJ2-7; no clear D gene. CDR3 length: 11 residues. Germline assignment: CDR1 SNHLY and CDR2 FYNNEI. Trimming took off 4 bases at V and 3 bases at J, with 4 bases between the two ends. The CDR3 DNA sequence: TGTGCCAGCAGTGTGTTCTACGAGCAGTACTTC. It encodes CASSVFYEQYF.

This chain connects TRBV1 to TRBJ1-5. TRBV1 is tagged as a pseudogene. CDR3 length equals 17 residues. DNA for the CDR3: TGCACCAGCACCAAGATCGACAGGGCGGGGGGGAATCAGCCCCAGCATTTT. This codes for CTSTKIDRAGGNQPQHF.

The chain joins TRBV30 to TRBJ2-3; D gene ambiguous. The CDR3 totals 13 residues. V lost 1 base and J 3 bases, leaving 8 bases between the germline ends. Per the germline V gene, CDR1 is GTSNPN and CDR2 is SVGIG (reference sequence). The CDR3 sequence: CAWSDPPTDTQYF. The CDR3 coding sequence is TGTGCCTGGAGTGACCCCCCAACAGATACGCAGTATTTT.

Of note for this clone: Other nucleotide sequences in the sample specify the same CDR3. The rearrangement links TRBV9 to TRBJ1-6; maybe TRBD1 (6 bases). CDR1 is SGDLS, CDR2 YYNGEE, per germline. V was cut by 0 bases and J by 10 bases, with 14 bases left in between. The CDR3 loop spans 15 amino acids. This CDR3 is CASSVGGQGNSPLHF. In nucleotides, the CDR3 is TGTGCCAGCAGCGTAGGGGGCCAGGGGAACTCACCCCTCCACTTT.

Turning to this clone: Other DNA sequences in this sample translate to the same CDR3. The chain combines TRBV18 with TRBJ2-5; D is unclear. The CDR3 has 13 amino acids. Germline V gene lookup returns CDR1 KGHSH and CDR2 LQKENI. Trimming stripped 3 bases from V and 2 bases from J, with 7 bases between. In DNA form, the CDR3 reads TGTGCCAGCTCACCTATAGGACAAGAGACCCAGTACTTC. This translates into CASSPIGQETQYF. Filled out from reference TRBV18 and TRBJ2-5, the complete variable domain reads NAGVMQNPRHLVRRRGQEARLRCSPMKGHSHVYWYRQLPEEGLKFMVYLQKENIIDESGMPKERFSAEFPKEGPSILRIQQVVRGDSAAYFCASSPIGQETQYFGPGTRLLVL.

The V gene is TRBV5-6, the J gene TRBJ2-7; no definite D call. This CDR3 contains 14 residues. Trimming removed 3 bases from V and 2 bases from J, with 12 bases in between. Germline CDR1 reads SGHDT; CDR2 reads YYEEEE. The CDR3 bases are TGTGCCAGCAGCTCCCGTGTGGGAACCTACGAGCAGTACTTC. Its translation is CASSSRVGTYEQYF.

A single count supports this clone. The chain recombines TRBV10-3 with TRBJ2-3; 11 bases align to TRBD2. This CDR3 has 14 residues. The germline gives CDR1 ENHRY, CDR2 SYGVKD. V gave up 9 bases and J gave up 5 bases; unmatched junction bases: 7. The CDR3 nucleotides read TGTGCCATAAAACTAGCGGGAGTGGGAGATACGCAGTATTTT. Translated: CAIKLAGVGDTQYF.

The chain is built from TRBV9 and TRBJ1-6, with unresolved D. CDR1 is SGDLS and CDR2 is YYNGEE in the germline V gene. Trimming stripped 4 bases from V and 8 bases from J, with 16 bases between. This CDR3 has 15 amino acids. The CDR3 protein is CASSPRPSGDSPLHF. In DNA, the CDR3 is TGTGCCAGCAGCCCCCGTCCTTCTGGGGATTCACCCCTCCACTTT.

The genes are TRBV5-1 and TRBJ2-7, with D unresolved. Trimming cost V 2 bases and J 1 base, with 13 bases left between them. The CDR3 length is 15 residues. From germline, CDR1 is SGHRS and CDR2 YFSETQ. CDR3 coding DNA: TGCGCCAGCAGCTTTGCCCTCGGTTGGTCCTACGAGCAGTACTTC. It codes for CASSFALGWSYEQYF.

This sequence joins TRBV6-5 and TRBJ2-5; the D is unclear. Germline CDR1 is MNHEY and CDR2 is SVGAGI. Trimming removed 0 bases from V and 1 base from J, with 6 bases in between. The CDR3 is made up of 14 amino acids. CDR3 DNA: TGTGCCAGCAGTTACTCGATTCTCCAAGAGACCCAGTACTTC. As protein: CASSYSILQETQYF.

About this clone: This CDR3 is also generated by other DNA sequences in the sample. The chain carries TRBV18 and TRBJ2-7; 7 bases are a match to TRBD1. The germline V gene encodes CDR1 KGHSH and CDR2 LQKENI. The CDR3 sequence is 14 residues long. V shed 3 bases and J 4 bases; nucleotides not matched to a gene: 6. The CDR3 coding sequence is TGTGCCAGCTCACCCGTTGGGACAGCTTACGAGCAGTACTTC. Protein sequence: CASSPVGTAYEQYF.

This chain links TRBV6-1 with TRBJ2-7; TRBD2 is a possible D gene (7 bases). The CDR3 is 19 amino acids. Germline V gene data show CDR1 as MNHNS and CDR2 as SASEGT. Trimming left V 2 bases short and J 0 bases short, with 23 bases between. CDR3 sequence (DNA): TGTGCCAGCAGTGAAAGGGGGAAGACAGCGGGATCCAACTCCTACGAGCAGTACTTC. Translated: CASSERGKTAGSNSYEQYF.

CDR3 sequence reads: CASSWGQGKSHEQYF. CDR3 sequence (DNA): TGTGCCAGCAGTTGGGGACAGGGAAAGTCCCACGAGCAGTACTTC. The chain recombines TRBV2 with TRBJ2-7, with TRBD1 identical over 9 bases. The CDR3 sequence is 15 residues long. Trimming took 5 bases from V and 5 from J; bases not matched to a gene: 10. Germline V gives CDR1 SNHLY, CDR2 FYNNEI. Together with reference TRBV2 and TRBJ2-7, the CDR3 gives the full variable domain: EPEVTQTPSHQVTQMGQEVILRCVPISNHLYFYWYRQILGQKVEFLVSFYNNEISEKSEIFDDQFSVERPDGSNFTLKIRSTKLEDSAMYFCASSWGQGKSHEQYFGPGTRLTVT.

This clone has a single count. The chain has TRBV5-1 and TRBJ2-2, with D maybe TRBD1 (6 bases). CDR1 SGHRS and CDR2 YFSETQ come from the germline V gene. Trimming took off 0 bases at V and 6 bases at J, with 18 bases between the two ends. The CDR3 is 17 amino acids. The CDR3 loop reads CASSLARGTGISGELFF. For the CDR3, the DNA is TGCGCCAGCAGCTTGGCCCGGGGTACAGGGATCTCCGGGGAGCTGTTTTTT.

V gene TRBV5-4 combines with J gene TRBJ2-7, with D unresolved. The CDR3 has 14 amino acids. Germline CDR1 reads SGHNT; CDR2 reads YYREEE (reference sequence). Trimming pared 1 base from V and 5 bases from J, leaving 13 bases between. The CDR3 is CASSLYHVENEQYF. The CDR3 nucleotides read TGTGCCAGCAGCTTGTATCACGTGGAGAACGAGCAGTACTTC.